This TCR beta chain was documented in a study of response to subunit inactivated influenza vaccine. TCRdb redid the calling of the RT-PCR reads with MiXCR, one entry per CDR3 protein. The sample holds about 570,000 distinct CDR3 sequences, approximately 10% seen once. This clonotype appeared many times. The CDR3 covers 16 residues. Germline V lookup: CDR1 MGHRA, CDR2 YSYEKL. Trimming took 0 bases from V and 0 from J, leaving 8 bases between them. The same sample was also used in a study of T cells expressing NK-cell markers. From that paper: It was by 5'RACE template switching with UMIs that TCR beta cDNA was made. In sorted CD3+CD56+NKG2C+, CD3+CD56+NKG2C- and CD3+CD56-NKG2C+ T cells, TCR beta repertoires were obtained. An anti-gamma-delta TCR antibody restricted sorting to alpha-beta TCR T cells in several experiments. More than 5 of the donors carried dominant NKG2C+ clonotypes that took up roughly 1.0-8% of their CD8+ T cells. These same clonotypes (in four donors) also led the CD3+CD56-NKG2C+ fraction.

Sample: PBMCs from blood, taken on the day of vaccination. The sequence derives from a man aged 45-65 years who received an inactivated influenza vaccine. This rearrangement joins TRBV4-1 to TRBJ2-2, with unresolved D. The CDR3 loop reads CASSQDKRPNTGELFF. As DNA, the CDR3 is TGCGCCAGCAGCCAAGATAAGCGACCGAACACCGGGGAGCTGTTTTTT.